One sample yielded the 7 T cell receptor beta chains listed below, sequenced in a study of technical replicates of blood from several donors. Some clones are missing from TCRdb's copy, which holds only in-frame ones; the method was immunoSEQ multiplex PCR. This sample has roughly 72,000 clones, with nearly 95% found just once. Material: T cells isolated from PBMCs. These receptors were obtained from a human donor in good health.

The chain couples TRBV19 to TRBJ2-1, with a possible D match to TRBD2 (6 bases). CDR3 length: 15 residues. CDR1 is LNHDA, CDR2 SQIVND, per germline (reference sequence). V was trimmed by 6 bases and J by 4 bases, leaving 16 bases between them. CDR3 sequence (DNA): TGTGCCAGTAGCACCTCTCTTAGCGGTTACAATGAGCAGTTCTTC. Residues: CASSTSLSGYNEQFF.

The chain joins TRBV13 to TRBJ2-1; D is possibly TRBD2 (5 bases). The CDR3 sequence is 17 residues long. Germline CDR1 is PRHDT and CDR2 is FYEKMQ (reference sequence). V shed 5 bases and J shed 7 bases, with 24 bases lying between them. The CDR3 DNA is TGTGCCAGCAGCGAGGCCTCAATCTTAGCGCCCGGGAATGAGCAGTTCTTC. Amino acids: CASSEASILAPGNEQFF.

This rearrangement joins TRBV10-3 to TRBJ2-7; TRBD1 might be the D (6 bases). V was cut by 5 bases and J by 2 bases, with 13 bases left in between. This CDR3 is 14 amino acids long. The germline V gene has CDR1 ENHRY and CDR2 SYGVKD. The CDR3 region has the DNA TGTGCCATCAGTCGGACAGCCGTGACCTACGAGCAGTACTTC. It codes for CAISRTAVTYEQYF.

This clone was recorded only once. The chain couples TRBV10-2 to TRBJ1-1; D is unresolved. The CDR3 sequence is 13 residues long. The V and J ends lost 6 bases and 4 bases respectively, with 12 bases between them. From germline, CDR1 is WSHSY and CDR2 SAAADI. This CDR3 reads CASSGVTFTEAFF. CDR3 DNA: TGCGCCAGCAGCGGGGTGACTTTCACTGAAGCTTTCTTT.

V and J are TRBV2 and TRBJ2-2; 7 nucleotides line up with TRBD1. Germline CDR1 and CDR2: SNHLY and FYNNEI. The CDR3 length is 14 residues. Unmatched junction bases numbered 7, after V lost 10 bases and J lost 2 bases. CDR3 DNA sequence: TGTGCCACTGAGGACAGGAGTAACACCGGGGAGCTGTTTTTT. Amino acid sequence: CATEDRSNTGELFF.

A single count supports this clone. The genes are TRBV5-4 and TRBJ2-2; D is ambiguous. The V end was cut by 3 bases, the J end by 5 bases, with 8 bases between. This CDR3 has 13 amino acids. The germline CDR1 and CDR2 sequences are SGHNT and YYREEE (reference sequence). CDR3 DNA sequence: TGTGCCAGCAGCTCCCAGGTTACCGGGGAGCTGTTTTTT. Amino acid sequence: CASSSQVTGELFF. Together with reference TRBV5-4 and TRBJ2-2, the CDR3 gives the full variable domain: ETGVTQSPTHLIKTRGQQVTLRCSSQSGHNTVSWYQQALGQGPQFIFQYYREEENGRGNFPPRFSGLQFPNYSSELNVNALELDDSALYLCASSSQVTGELFFGEGSRLTVL.

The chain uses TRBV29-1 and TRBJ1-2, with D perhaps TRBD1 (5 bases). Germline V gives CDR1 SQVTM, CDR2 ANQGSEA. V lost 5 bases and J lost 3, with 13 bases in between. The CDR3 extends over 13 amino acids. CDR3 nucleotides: TGCAGCGTTAAGGGGCCGGCTCACTATGGCTACACCTTC. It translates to CSVKGPAHYGYTF.